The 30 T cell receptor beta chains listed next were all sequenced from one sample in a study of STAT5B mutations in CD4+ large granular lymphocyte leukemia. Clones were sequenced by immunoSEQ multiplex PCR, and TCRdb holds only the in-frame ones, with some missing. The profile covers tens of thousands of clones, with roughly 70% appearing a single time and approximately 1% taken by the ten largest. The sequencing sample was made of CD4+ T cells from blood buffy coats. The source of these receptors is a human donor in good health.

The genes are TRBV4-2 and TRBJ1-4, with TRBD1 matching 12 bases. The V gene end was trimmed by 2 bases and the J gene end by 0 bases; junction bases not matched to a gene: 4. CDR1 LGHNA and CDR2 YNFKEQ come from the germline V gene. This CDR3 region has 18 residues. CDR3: CASSQTGTGGPTNEKLFF. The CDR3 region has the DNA TGTGCCAGCAGCCAAACCGGGACAGGGGGCCCAACTAATGAAAAACTGTTTTTT.

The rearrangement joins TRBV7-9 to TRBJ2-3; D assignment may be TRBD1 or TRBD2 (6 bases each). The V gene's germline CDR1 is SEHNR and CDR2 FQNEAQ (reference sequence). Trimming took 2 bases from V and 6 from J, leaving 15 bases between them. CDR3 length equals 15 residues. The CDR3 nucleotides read TGTGCCAGCAGCTTATCGGGGGCGCAGAAGGATACGCAGTATTTT. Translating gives CASSLSGAQKDTQYF.

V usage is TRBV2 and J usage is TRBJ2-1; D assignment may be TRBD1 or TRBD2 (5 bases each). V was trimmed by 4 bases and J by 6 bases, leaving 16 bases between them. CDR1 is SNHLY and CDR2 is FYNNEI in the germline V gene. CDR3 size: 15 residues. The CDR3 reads CASSVSRASSNEQFF. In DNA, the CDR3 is TGTGCCAGCAGTGTTTCCAGGGCTAGCAGCAATGAGCAGTTCTTC.

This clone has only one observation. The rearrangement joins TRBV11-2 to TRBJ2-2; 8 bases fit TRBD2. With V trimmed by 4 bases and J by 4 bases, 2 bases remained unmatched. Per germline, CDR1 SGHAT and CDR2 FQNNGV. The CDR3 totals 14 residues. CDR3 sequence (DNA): TGTGCCAGCAGCTCAGGGACTAGCACCGGGGAGCTGTTTTTT. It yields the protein CASSSGTSTGELFF.

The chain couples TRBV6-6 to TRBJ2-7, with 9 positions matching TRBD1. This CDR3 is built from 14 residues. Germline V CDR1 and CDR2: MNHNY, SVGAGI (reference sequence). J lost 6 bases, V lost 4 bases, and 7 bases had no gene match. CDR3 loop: CASSSTGQGAEQYV. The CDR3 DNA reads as TGTGCCAGCAGTTCAACGGGACAGGGCGCCGAGCAGTACGTC.

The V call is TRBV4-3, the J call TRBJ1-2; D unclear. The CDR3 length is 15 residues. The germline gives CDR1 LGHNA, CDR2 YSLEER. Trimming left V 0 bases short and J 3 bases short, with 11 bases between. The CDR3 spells CASSQDSGFDYGYTF. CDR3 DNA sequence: TGCGCCAGCAGCCAAGATAGCGGATTCGACTATGGCTACACCTTC.

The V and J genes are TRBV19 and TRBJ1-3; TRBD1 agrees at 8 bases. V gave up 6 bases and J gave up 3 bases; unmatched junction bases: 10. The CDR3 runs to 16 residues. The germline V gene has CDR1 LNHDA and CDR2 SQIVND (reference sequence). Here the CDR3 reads CASRNPGQASGNTIYF. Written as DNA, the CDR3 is TGTGCCAGTAGGAACCCGGGACAGGCAAGTGGAAACACCATATATTTT. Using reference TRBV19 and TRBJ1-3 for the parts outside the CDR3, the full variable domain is DGGITQSPKYLFRKEGQNVTLSCEQNLNHDAMYWYRQDPGQGLRLIYYSQIVNDFQKGDIAEGYSVSREKKESFPLTVTSAQKNPTAFYLCASRNPGQASGNTIYFGEGSWLTVV.

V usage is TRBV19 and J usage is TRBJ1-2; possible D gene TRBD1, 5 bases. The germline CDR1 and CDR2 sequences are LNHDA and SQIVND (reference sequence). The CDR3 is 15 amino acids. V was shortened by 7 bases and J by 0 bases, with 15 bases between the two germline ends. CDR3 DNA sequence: TGTGCCAGTAAATTGGGACGGAACACTAACTATGGCTACACCTTC. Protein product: CASKLGRNTNYGYTF.

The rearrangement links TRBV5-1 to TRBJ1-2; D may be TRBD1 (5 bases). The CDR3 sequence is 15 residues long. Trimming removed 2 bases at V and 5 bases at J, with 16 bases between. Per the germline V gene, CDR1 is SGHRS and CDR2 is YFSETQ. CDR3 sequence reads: CASSFDEGRIYGYTF. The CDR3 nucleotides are TGCGCCAGCAGCTTCGACGAGGGGCGCATTTATGGCTACACCTTC.

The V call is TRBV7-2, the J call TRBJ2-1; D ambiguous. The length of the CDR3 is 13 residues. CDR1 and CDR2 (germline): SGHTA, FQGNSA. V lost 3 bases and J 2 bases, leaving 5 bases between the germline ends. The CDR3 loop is CASSFTAYNEQFF. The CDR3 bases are TGTGCCAGCAGCTTCACAGCCTACAATGAGCAGTTCTTC. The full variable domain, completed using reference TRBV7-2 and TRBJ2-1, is GAGVSQSPSNKVTEKGKDVELRCDPISGHTALYWYRQSLGQGLEFLIYFQGNSAPDKSGLPSDRFSAERTGGSVSTLTIQRTQQEDSAVYLCASSFTAYNEQFFGPGTRLTVL.

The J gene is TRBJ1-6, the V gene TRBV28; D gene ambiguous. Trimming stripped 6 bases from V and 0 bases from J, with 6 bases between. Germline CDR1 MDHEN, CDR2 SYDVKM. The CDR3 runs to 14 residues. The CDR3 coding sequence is TGTGCCAGCAGCCTATACTCCTATAATTCACCCCTCCACTTT. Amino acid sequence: CASSLYSYNSPLHF.

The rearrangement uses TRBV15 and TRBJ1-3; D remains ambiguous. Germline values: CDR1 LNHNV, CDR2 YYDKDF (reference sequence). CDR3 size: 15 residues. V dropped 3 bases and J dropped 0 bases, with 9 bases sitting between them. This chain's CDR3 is CATSRDPNSGNTIYF. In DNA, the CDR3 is TGTGCCACCAGCAGGGACCCCAACTCTGGAAACACCATATATTTT.

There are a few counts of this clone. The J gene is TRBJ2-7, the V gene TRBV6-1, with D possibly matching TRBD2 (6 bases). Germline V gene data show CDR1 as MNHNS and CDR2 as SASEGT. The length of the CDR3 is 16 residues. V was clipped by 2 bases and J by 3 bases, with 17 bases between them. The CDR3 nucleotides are TGTGCCAGCAGTGAAATGGGACTCGGCTCCGGCTACGAGCAGTACTTC. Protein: CASSEMGLGSGYEQYF.

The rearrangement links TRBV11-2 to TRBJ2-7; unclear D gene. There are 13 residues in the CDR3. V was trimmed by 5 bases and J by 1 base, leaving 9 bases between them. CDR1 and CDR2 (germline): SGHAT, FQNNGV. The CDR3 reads CASSPLGSYEQYV. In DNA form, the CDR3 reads TGTGCCAGCAGCCCCCTGGGGTCCTACGAGCAGTACGTC.

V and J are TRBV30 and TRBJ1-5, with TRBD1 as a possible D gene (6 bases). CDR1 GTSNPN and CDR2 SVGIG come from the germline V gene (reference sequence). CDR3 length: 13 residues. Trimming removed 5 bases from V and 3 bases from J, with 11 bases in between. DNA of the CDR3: TGTGCCTGGGCGGGGGCTTACAATCAGCCCCAGCATTTT. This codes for CAWAGAYNQPQHF.

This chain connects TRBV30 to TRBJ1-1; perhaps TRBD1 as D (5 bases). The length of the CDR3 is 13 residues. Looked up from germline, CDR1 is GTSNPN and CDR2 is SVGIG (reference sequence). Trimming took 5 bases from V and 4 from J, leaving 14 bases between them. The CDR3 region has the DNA TGTGCCTGGGGCGCCCAGGGCGGCACTGAAGCTTTCTTT. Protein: CAWGAQGGTEAFF.

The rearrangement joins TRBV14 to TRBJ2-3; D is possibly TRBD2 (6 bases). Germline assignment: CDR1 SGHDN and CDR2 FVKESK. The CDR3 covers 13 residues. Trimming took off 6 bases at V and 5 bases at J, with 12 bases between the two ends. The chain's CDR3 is CASRWGTEDTQYF. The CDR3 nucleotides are TGTGCCAGCAGGTGGGGGACTGAAGATACGCAGTATTTT. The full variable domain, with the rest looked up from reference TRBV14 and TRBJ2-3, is EAGVTQFPSHSVIEKGQTVTLRCDPISGHDNLYWYRRVMGKEIKFLLHFVKESKQDESGMPNNRFLAERTGGTYSTLKVQPAELEDSGVYFCASRWGTEDTQYFGPGTRLTVL.

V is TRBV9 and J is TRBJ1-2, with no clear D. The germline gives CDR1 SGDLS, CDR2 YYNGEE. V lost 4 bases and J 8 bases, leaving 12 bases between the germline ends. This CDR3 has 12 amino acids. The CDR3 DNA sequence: TGTGCCAGCAGCTCCACGGAGTCCGGCTACACCTTC. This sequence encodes CASSSTESGYTF. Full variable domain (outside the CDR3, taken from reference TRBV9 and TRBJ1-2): DSGVTQTPKHLITATGQRVTLRCSPRSGDLSVYWYQQSLDQGLQFLIQYYNGEERAKGNILERFSAQQFPDLHSELNLSSLELGDSALYFCASSSTESGYTFGSGTRLTVV.

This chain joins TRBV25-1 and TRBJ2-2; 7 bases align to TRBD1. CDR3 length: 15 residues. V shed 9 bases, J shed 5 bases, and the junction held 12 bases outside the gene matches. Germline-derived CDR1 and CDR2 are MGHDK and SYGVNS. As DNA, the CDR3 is TGTGCCAGTCGGTCCCGGGACAGTTCGACCGGGGAGCTGTTTTTT. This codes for CASRSRDSSTGELFF.

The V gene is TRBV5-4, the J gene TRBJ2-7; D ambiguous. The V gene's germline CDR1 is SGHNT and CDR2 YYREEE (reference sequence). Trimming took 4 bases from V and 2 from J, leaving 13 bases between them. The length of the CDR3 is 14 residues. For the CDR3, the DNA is TGTGCCAGCAGCCCCGGACGGCCTACCTACGAGCAGTACTTC. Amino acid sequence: CASSPGRPTYEQYF.

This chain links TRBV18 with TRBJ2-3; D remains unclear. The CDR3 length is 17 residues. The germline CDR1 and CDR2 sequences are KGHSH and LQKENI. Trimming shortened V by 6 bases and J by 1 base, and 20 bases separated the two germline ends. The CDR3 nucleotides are TGTGCCAGCTCCCCAACGCCGGCATCGGGCGGCACAGATACGCAGTATTTT. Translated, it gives CASSPTPASGGTDTQYF.

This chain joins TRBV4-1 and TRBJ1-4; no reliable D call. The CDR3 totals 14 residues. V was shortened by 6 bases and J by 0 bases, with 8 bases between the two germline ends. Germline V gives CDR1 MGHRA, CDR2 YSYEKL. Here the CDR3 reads CASRPDPTNEKLFF. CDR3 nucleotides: TGCGCCAGCAGACCGGATCCAACTAATGAAAAACTGTTTTTT.

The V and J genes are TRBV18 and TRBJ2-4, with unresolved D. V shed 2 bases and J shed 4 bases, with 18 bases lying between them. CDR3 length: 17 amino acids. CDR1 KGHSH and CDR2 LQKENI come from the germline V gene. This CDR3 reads CASSPEIDPHHKNIQYF. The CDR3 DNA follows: TGTGCCAGCTCACCAGAGATCGACCCCCACCATAAAAACATTCAGTACTTC.

The CDR3 DNA reads TGTGCCAGCAGTGAAGTTCGGGGCCGATATGGCTACACCTTC. Amino acids: CASSEVRGRYGYTF. The rearrangement links TRBV6-1 to TRBJ1-2, with D maybe TRBD1 (5 bases). This CDR3 spans 14 amino acids. Germline loops: CDR1 MNHNS, CDR2 SASEGT. V lost 1 base and J 5 bases, leaving 11 bases between the germline ends.

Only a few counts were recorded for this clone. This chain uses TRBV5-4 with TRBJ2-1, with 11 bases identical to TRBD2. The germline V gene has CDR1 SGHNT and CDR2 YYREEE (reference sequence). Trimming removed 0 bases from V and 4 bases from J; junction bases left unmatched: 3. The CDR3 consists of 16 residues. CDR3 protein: CASSLVSGGGYNEQFF. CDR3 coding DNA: TGTGCCAGCAGCTTGGTTAGCGGGGGGGGATACAATGAGCAGTTCTTC.

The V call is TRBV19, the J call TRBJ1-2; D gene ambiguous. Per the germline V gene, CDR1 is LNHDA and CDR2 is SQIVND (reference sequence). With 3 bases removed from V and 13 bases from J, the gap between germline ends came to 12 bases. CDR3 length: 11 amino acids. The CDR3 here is CASSIGRRSTF. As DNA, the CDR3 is TGTGCCAGTAGTATTGGACGTCGAAGCACCTTC. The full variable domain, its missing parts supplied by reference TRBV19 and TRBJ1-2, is DGGITQSPKYLFRKEGQNVTLSCEQNLNHDAMYWYRQDPGQGLRLIYYSQIVNDFQKGDIAEGYSVSREKKESFPLTVTSAQKNPTAFYLCASSIGRRSTFGSGTRLTVV.

CDR3 bases: TGTGCCAGCAGCTTACCCAGGGGAAATGGGGCCAACGTCCTGACTTTC. Encoded protein: CASSLPRGNGANVLTF. V usage is TRBV5-4 and J usage is TRBJ2-6, with D possibly matching TRBD1 (6 bases). V lost 2 bases and J 3 bases, leaving 12 bases between the germline ends. The CDR3 totals 16 residues. CDR1 and CDR2 (germline): SGHNT, YYREEE (reference sequence).

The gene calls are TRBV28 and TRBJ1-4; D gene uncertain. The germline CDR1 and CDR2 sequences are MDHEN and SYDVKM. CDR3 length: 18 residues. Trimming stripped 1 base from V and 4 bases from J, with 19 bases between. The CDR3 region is CASSLSLGIGSFNEKLFF. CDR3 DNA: TGTGCCAGCAGTTTATCCCTGGGTATAGGCAGTTTTAATGAAAAACTGTTTTTT.

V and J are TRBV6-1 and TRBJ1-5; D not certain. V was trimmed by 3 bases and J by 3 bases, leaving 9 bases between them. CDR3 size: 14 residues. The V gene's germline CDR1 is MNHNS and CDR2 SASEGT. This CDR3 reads CASSDYPINQPQHF. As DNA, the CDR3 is TGTGCCAGCAGTGATTATCCCATCAATCAGCCCCAGCATTTT.

The CDR3 coding sequence is TGTGCCATCAGCGCCGGGACTAGCGGGGGGGCAACAGATACGCAGTATTTT. This sequence encodes CAISAGTSGGATDTQYF. The gene calls are TRBV10-3 and TRBJ2-3; the match to TRBD2 covers 16 bases. The CDR3 loop spans 17 amino acids. The germline gives CDR1 ENHRY, CDR2 SYGVKD. V shed 6 bases and J 3 bases; nucleotides not matched to a gene: 6.